The source of this T cell receptor beta chain is a study of blood T cell dynamics during melanoma immunotherapy. On the study more broadly: Patients with metastatic melanoma got pembrolizumab or nivolumab-ipilimumab as first-line care.

Described time point: week 3, after first cycle of checkpoint inhibitor. Sampling occurred pretreatment (T0) and at week 3 (W3), after cycle one of checkpoint blockade. DNA loading was fixed at 350 ng for all bulk PBMC samples. TCRdb keeps only in-frame clones here, not all; method: immunoSEQ multiplex PCR. The table lists 9,500 to 15,000 clones, around 89% of them singletons. V trimming: 3 bases; J trimming: 6 bases; junction bases outside the gene matches: 4. CDR1 SGDLS and CDR2 YYNGEE come from the germline V gene. This CDR3 has 13 amino acids. The TCR was taken from a human donor with melanoma. The chain couples TRBV9 to TRBJ1-1; 8 bases are a match to TRBD1. The sequencing used blood, collected from a patient treated with checkpoint blockade. Here the CDR3 DNA reads TGTGCCAGCAGCGGACCAGGGGGCTCTGAAGCTTTCTTT. This sequence encodes CASSGPGGSEAFF. The full variable domain, its missing parts supplied by reference TRBV9 and TRBJ1-1, is DSGVTQTPKHLITATGQRVTLRCSPRSGDLSVYWYQQSLDQGLQFLIQYYNGEERAKGNILERFSAQQFPDLHSELNLSSLELGDSALYFCASSGPGGSEAFFGQGTRLTVV.